The rows below give T cell receptor beta chains drawn from one sample of a study of a mutant IDH1 vaccine in newly diagnosed glioma. Profiling relied on immunoSEQ multiplex PCR, and the TCRdb table lists in-frame clones only, not all of them. The sample shows about 38,000 clones, under 80% of them seen only once. The sequences come from PBMCs, collected from a glioma patient treated with radiotherapy, temozolomide or both. Every receptor here comes from a man aged 40-55 years with glioma. Some clones in this sample may be carry-over from other donors' samples. CDR3s include the opening cysteine and the closing phenylalanine or tryptophan. The D gene is left open where the match is weak. Where a row states a size, it is once, few, many or the class of an expanded clone; other rows omit it.

size: once; V: TRBV6-5; D: TRBD1; J: TRBJ1-3; DNA: TGTGCCAGCAGACCCCGACAGGGGGTAAGAAACACCATATATTTT; CDR3: CASRPRQGVRNTIYF
size: -; V: TRBV7-3; D: TRBD1; J: TRBJ2-5; DNA: TGTGCCAGCAGCCAAAACAGGGGGTCCGGGGAGACCCAGTACTTC; CDR3: CASSQNRGSGETQYF
size: -; V: TRBV18; D: -; J: TRBJ2-2; DNA: TGTGCCACCGCAGACAGAAACACCGGGGAGCTGTTTTTT; CDR3: CATADRNTGELFF
size: few; V: TRBV30; D: -; J: TRBJ2-7; DNA: TGTGCCTGGTCGTCTAGGGGAGGCTACGAGCAGTACTTC; CDR3: CAWSSRGGYEQYF
size: once; V: TRBV13; D: -; J: TRBJ2-1; DNA: TGTGCCAGTGGGACTGTCTCCTACAATGAGCAGTTCTTC; CDR3: CASGTVSYNEQFF
size: medium-sized; V: TRBV5-4; D: -; J: TRBJ2-7; DNA: TGTGCCAGCAGCCCACGGCCCAACTTCTACGAGCAGTACTTC; CDR3: CASSPRPNFYEQYF
size: -; V: TRBV7-2; D: -; J: TRBJ1-2; DNA: TGTGCCAGCAGCTTAGACTTGCAGGGAACCAAAAGACGTGGCTACACCTTC; CDR3: CASSLDLQGTKRRGYTF
size: -; V: TRBV5-1; D: TRBD1; J: TRBJ1-3; DNA: TGCGCCAGCAGCCCACTCGGGACAGCTGGAAACACCATATATTTT; CDR3: CASSPLGTAGNTIYF
size: -; V: TRBV6-6; D: TRBD1; J: TRBJ2-3; DNA: TGTGCCAGCAGTTACTCGGACAGGGTCAGAGATACGCAGTATTTT; CDR3: CASSYSDRVRDTQYF
size: -; V: TRBV6-5; D: TRBD1; J: TRBJ1-1; DNA: TGTGCCAGCCGCGGACAGGGGCCGGTCACTGAAGCTTTCTTT; CDR3: CASRGQGPVTEAFF
size: -; V: TRBV5-1; D: -; J: TRBJ2-5; DNA: TGCGCCAGCAGCCCCGGACAGTGGCAAGAGACCCAGTACTTC; CDR3: CASSPGQWQETQYF
size: -; V: TRBV20-1; D: -; J: TRBJ2-7; DNA: TGCAGTGCTACACCCGAAAGGGAGCAGTACTTC; CDR3: CSATPEREQYF
size: -; V: TRBV7-8; D: -; J: TRBJ1-5; DNA: TGTGCCAGCAGCTTAGTGAGGACACATAGCAATCAGCCCCAGCATTTT; CDR3: CASSLVRTHSNQPQHF
size: few; V: TRBV9; D: -; J: TRBJ2-1; DNA: TGTGCCAGCAGCGCCGGGTTCGGGGGTGAGCAGTTCTTC; CDR3: CASSAGFGGEQFF